One and the same sample provided the 22 T cell receptor beta chains below, sequenced in a study of blood T cell repertoires in COVID-19. Sequenced by immunoSEQ multiplex PCR; TCRdb stores in-frame clones only, minus some. The repertoire holds about 200,000 clones, with 83% as singletons. The material sequenced was PBMCs or T cells enriched from blood (not recorded which). The receptors were sampled from a woman between 45 and 60 years old who had been exposed to COVID-19.

The rearrangement links TRBV5-1 to TRBJ2-3; TRBD2 agrees at 8 bases. Losses at the gene ends were 6 bases for V and 4 bases for J; bases not matched to a gene: 10. The CDR3 extends over 15 amino acids. Per germline, CDR1 SGHRS and CDR2 YFSETQ. Here the CDR3 DNA reads TGCGCCAGCACCCGACAAACGGGGGGGCCAGATACGCAGTATTTT. Protein product: CASTRQTGGPDTQYF.

The CDR3 region is CASSQDGRTEAFF. DNA of the CDR3: TGTGCCAGCAGCCAAGACGGGAGGACTGAAGCTTTCTTT. The V call is TRBV3-1 (or the pseudogene TRBV3-2), the J call TRBJ1-1; unclear D gene. Trimming took 0 bases from V and 5 from J, leaving 7 bases between them. The CDR3 is 13 amino acids. The germline gives CDR1 LGHDT, CDR2 YNNKEL (reference sequence).

This CDR3 reads CSASPHQGRSNQPQHF. Here the CDR3 DNA reads TGCAGTGCTAGTCCTCACCAGGGAAGAAGCAATCAGCCCCAGCATTTT. The chain recombines TRBV20-1 with TRBJ1-5, with D maybe TRBD1 (5 bases). Trimming took off 3 bases at V and 1 base at J, with 16 bases between the two ends. CDR3 length: 16 residues. CDR1 is DFQATT and CDR2 is SNEGSKA in the germline V gene (reference sequence).

This chain uses TRBV3-1 (or the pseudogene TRBV3-2) with TRBJ1-1; D remains ambiguous. Germline V gene data show CDR1 as LGHDT and CDR2 as YNNKEL (reference sequence). The CDR3 is 12 residues long. V was clipped by 4 bases and J by 1 base, with 4 bases between them. CDR3: CASSLANTEAFF. CDR3 nucleotide sequence: TGTGCCAGCAGCCTGGCGAACACTGAAGCTTTCTTT.

The chain uses TRBV18 and TRBJ1-5; D unclear. Germline CDR1 is KGHSH and CDR2 is LQKENI. The CDR3 runs 15 residues. V was trimmed by 1 base and J by 5 bases, leaving 12 bases between them. CDR3 coding DNA: TGTGCCAGCTCACCACAGAGGGCAGTCGATCAGCCCCAGCATTTT. Protein product: CASSPQRAVDQPQHF.

The DNA for the CDR3 is TGCAGCGTTGAAGATGGGCGGGGGCAGTCCAATGAGCAGTTCTTC. Translation gives CSVEDGRGQSNEQFF. This chain uses TRBV29-1 with TRBJ2-1; D is perhaps TRBD2 (7 bases). The CDR3 contains 15 residues. V was trimmed by 0 bases and J by 6 bases, leaving 15 bases between them. Germline V gene data show CDR1 as SQVTM and CDR2 as ANQGSEA.

The genes are TRBV10-1 and TRBJ2-2; D gene uncertain. The length of the CDR3 is 12 residues. Germline CDR1 reads WNHNN; CDR2 reads SYGVQD (reference sequence). The V end was cut by 5 bases, the J end by 2 bases, with 3 bases between. The CDR3: CASSLNTGELFF. In nucleotides, the CDR3 is TGCGCCAGCAGTCTCAACACCGGGGAGCTGTTTTTT.

This chain connects TRBV30 to TRBJ2-7; weak D call: TRBD2 (7 bases). The CDR3 is made up of 13 amino acids. V gave up 6 bases and J gave up 4 bases, with 16 bases separating them. Looked up from germline, CDR1 is GTSNPN and CDR2 is SVGIG (reference sequence). CDR3 nucleotide sequence: TGTGCCTGCGGGGGGCAGCGGGCGTACGAGCAGTACTTC. It translates to CACGGQRAYEQYF.

DNA of the CDR3: TGCGCCAGCAGCTCAACAGCGGGGACCGAGCAGTACTTC. Its translation: CASSSTAGTEQYF. This chain joins TRBV4-1 and TRBJ2-7; 7 bases align to TRBD2. Germline V CDR1 and CDR2: MGHRA, YSYEKL. J was trimmed by 6 bases and V by 5 bases; bases with no gene match: 7. There are 13 residues in the CDR3.

V is TRBV6-2 or TRBV6-3 and J is TRBJ2-1; TRBD2 matches 9 bases. This CDR3 has 16 amino acids. The V and J ends lost 4 bases and 2 bases, in that order; junction bases with no gene match: 6. The germline CDR1 and CDR2 sequences are MNHEY and SVGEGT. The CDR3 is CASSSGTSQAYNEQFF. The CDR3 nucleotides read TGTGCCAGCAGTTCCGGGACTAGCCAGGCCTACAATGAGCAGTTCTTC.

This chain links TRBV11-1 with TRBJ2-7, with D maybe TRBD1 (6 bases). Germline values: CDR1 SGHAT, CDR2 FQDESV (reference sequence). V was clipped by 1 base and J by 2 bases, with 12 bases between them. The CDR3 totals 15 residues. The CDR3 here is CASSLDGDTPYEQYF. The CDR3, as DNA: TGTGCCAGCAGCTTAGATGGGGACACCCCCTACGAGCAGTACTTC.

This clone was recorded at least ten times. This chain joins TRBV7-2 and TRBJ2-1; the D gene is possibly TRBD2 (6 bases). The length of the CDR3 is 14 residues. Germline lookup yields CDR1 SGHTA and CDR2 FQGNSA. V lost 2 bases to trimming and J lost 9 bases, with 14 bases between them. As DNA, the CDR3 is TGTGCCAGCAGCTTACGAACGGGGGTCCGTGAGCAGTTCTTC. Its protein is CASSLRTGVREQFF.

J is TRBJ2-2 and V is TRBV5-1, with TRBD1 as a possible D gene (6 bases). Looked up from germline, CDR1 is SGHRS and CDR2 is YFSETQ. There are 13 residues in the CDR3. The germline V and J ends were trimmed by 7 bases and 3 bases, with 10 bases remaining between them. In DNA form, the CDR3 reads TGCGCCAGCTCAAAGGGGGACACCGGGGAGCTGTTTTTT. It translates to CASSKGDTGELFF.

This clone was seen once. The chain employs TRBV12-3 or TRBV12-4 and TRBJ1-2; TRBD1 matches at 7 bases. Germline trimming cut 3 bases from V and 6 bases from J; bases unmatched to any gene: 4. CDR3 length: 13 residues. The CDR3, as DNA: TGTGCCAGCAGTTTTGGGACAGTTAATGGCTACACCTTC. Translation gives CASSFGTVNGYTF.

The V gene is TRBV6-5, the J gene TRBJ1-1, with a tentative D call TRBD1 (6 bases). The germline V gene encodes CDR1 MNHEY and CDR2 SVGAGI. The CDR3 covers 13 residues. V gave up 0 bases and J gave up 6 bases, with 8 bases separating them. CDR3 amino acids: CASSYSKGAEAFF. The CDR3 nucleotides read TGTGCCAGCAGTTACTCAAAGGGGGCTGAAGCTTTCTTT.

This chain uses TRBV5-5 with TRBJ1-4; D is possibly TRBD1 (5 bases). From germline, CDR1 is SGHKS and CDR2 YYEKEE (reference sequence). V was cut by 4 bases and J by 8 bases, with 18 bases left in between. The CDR3 covers 15 residues. The DNA for the CDR3 is TGTGCCAGCAGCCCCTGGGGGGGTAAGGAGGAAAAACTGTTTTTT. As protein: CASSPWGGKEEKLFF. Filled out from reference TRBV5-5 and TRBJ1-4, the complete variable domain reads DAGVTQSPTHLIKTRGQQVTLRCSPISGHKSVSWYQQVLGQGPQFIFQYYEKEERGRGNFPDRFSARQFPNYSSELNVNALLLGDSALYLCASSPWGGKEEKLFFGSGTQLSVL.

This sequence joins TRBV3-1 (or the pseudogene TRBV3-2) and TRBJ2-3; D is unclear. Germline values: CDR1 LGHDT, CDR2 YNNKEL (reference sequence). With 1 base removed from V and 2 bases from J, the gap between germline ends came to 10 bases. The CDR3 has 15 residues. This CDR3 reads CASSQALGLTDTQYF. Written as DNA, the CDR3 is TGTGCCAGCAGCCAAGCCCTTGGGCTCACAGATACGCAGTATTTT.

The J gene is TRBJ2-1, the V gene TRBV29-1, with TRBD1 matching 9 bases. Germline CDR1 is SQVTM and CDR2 is ANQGSEA. Trimming took 2 bases from V and 4 from J; bases not matched to a gene: 3. The CDR3 length is 14 residues. The CDR3 DNA follows: TGCAGCGTTGAAACGGGACAGGGATACAATGAGCAGTTCTTC. It is translated as CSVETGQGYNEQFF.

The genes are TRBV12-3 or TRBV12-4 and TRBJ2-3, with D perhaps matching TRBD2 (6 bases). The CDR3 consists of 12 residues. V was pared by 8 bases and J by 2 bases, with 8 bases between. CDR3 sequence reads: CASAGYTDTQYF. DNA of the CDR3: TGTGCCAGCGCGGGGTACACAGATACGCAGTATTTT.

The J gene is TRBJ2-3, the V gene TRBV5-1, with D tentatively TRBD2 (6 bases). The V end was cut by 0 bases, the J end by 5 bases, with 13 bases between. The germline V gene has CDR1 SGHRS and CDR2 YFSETQ. CDR3 length equals 15 residues. This CDR3 is CASSLVVAGKDTQYF. The CDR3, as DNA: TGCGCCAGCAGCTTGGTTGTGGCGGGGAAAGATACGCAGTATTTT. Full variable domain (outside the CDR3, taken from reference TRBV5-1 and TRBJ2-3): KAGVTQTPRYLIKTRGQQVTLSCSPISGHRSVSWYQQTPGQGLQFLFEYFSETQRNKGNFPGRFSGRQFSNSRSEMNVSTLELGDSALYLCASSLVVAGKDTQYFGPGTRLTVL.

This clone was detected a few times. The rearrangement links TRBV5-4 to TRBJ1-2, with TRBD1 as a possible D gene (5 bases). The CDR3 totals 13 residues. Germline V gives CDR1 SGHNT, CDR2 YYREEE (reference sequence). V dropped 1 base and J dropped 8 bases, with 12 bases sitting between them. CDR3 DNA sequence: TGTGCCAGCAGCTTGTATGGGGCGGGGGGCTACACCTTC. The encoded protein is CASSLYGAGGYTF.

The V call is TRBV6-1, the J call TRBJ2-7; 9 positions match TRBD1. Trimming removed 4 bases from V and 3 bases from J; junction bases left unmatched: 10. CDR1 and CDR2 (germline): MNHNS, SASEGT. The CDR3 length is 16 residues. The CDR3 reads CASSALPQGASYEQYF. The CDR3 DNA reads as TGTGCCAGCAGTGCGCTCCCACAGGGGGCGAGCTACGAGCAGTACTTC.